This TCR beta chain was identified during a study of T cells in women clearing cervical HPV infection. The wider study: Controls were women whose single incident HPV16 infection cleared within 12 months without precancer or cancer. Overall study results and limits: Repertoire richness, not evenness, was significantly elevated in CIN3+ cases versus controls. Controls had more TRBV6-7 (0.16%) than cases (roughly 0.11%).

TCR beta CDR3 amplified by multiplex PCR from roughly 1,100 ng genomic DNA. Some clones are missing from TCRdb's copy, which holds only in-frame ones; the method was immunoSEQ multiplex PCR. The table lists tens of thousands of clones, with approximately 7% in the top ten. J gave up 7 bases and V 0 bases, and 5 bases lay outside the gene matches. Germline V CDR1 and CDR2: SGHNT, YYREEE (reference sequence). The CDR3 covers 15 residues. As concerns this clone: Its antigen remains unidentified. The read halts 3 residues ahead of the CDR3 end, with the missing end drawn from the germline J gene.

This TCR was sampled from a woman aged 18 to 75 with a cervical HPV16 infection that either progressed to CIN3+ or cleared (not recorded which). This sequence joins TRBV5-4 and TRBJ2-1; 9 nucleotides agree with TRBD1. The sample comprised blood buffy coat. CDR3 amino acids: CASSLGQGGFNEQFF. The sequenced part of the CDR3 DNA is TGTGCCAGCAGCTTGGGACAGGGGGGGTTTAATGAG.